A single sample is the source of the 20 T cell receptor beta chains below, sequenced in a study of cytomegalovirus exposure and HLA in healthy donors. 60 Vbeta and 13 Jbeta primers were used in PCR. Using immunoSEQ multiplex PCR, the repertoire was profiled, and TCRdb retains in-frame clones only, with some absent. The sample has tens of thousands of clones; 73% are singletons. Sequenced material: PBMCs. The receptors derive from a man aged 50 or older in good health and CMV-seronegative.

The chain has TRBV4-1 and TRBJ1-5; TRBD1 agrees at 12 bases. The CDR3 is made up of 16 amino acids. Germline lookup yields CDR1 MGHRA and CDR2 YSYEKL. V lost 4 bases and J lost 6; bases outside the gene matches: 7. CDR3 DNA sequence: TGCGCCAGCAGCCTTGGGACAGGGGGCATGGTTCAGCCCCAGCATTTT. Translation gives CASSLGTGGMVQPQHF.

This chain connects TRBV9 to TRBJ1-1; 7 positions agree with TRBD1. With V trimmed by 3 bases and J by 1 base, 6 bases remained unmatched. This CDR3 has 15 amino acids. From germline, CDR1 is SGDLS and CDR2 YYNGEE. This CDR3 is CASSEGQGGNTEAFF. The DNA of the CDR3 is TGTGCCAGCAGCGAGGGTCAGGGGGGGAACACTGAAGCTTTCTTT.

This chain uses TRBV11-2 with TRBJ2-1; 11 bases match TRBD2. V shed 5 bases and J 4 bases; nucleotides not matched to a gene: 10. The V gene's germline CDR1 is SGHAT and CDR2 FQNNGV. CDR3 length: 17 amino acids. In DNA form, the CDR3 reads TGTGCCAGCAGCCATCCGACTAGCGGGGCCCAATACAATGAGCAGTTCTTC. As protein: CASSHPTSGAQYNEQFF.

The chain carries TRBV27 and TRBJ2-1, with a tentative D call TRBD1 (6 bases). This CDR3 is 15 amino acids long. V was trimmed by 6 bases and J by 10 bases, leaving 22 bases between them. CDR1 is MNHEY and CDR2 is SMNVEV in the germline V gene (reference sequence). The CDR3 protein is CASSSAAGGGEEQFF. The DNA for the CDR3 is TGTGCCAGCAGCTCAGCGGCAGGTGGGGGCGAGGAGCAGTTCTTC.

For this clone: Germline and junction disagree at one end, which may indicate a read error. The CDR3 bases are TGTTCCAGCAGCGTCCTGTCCCCAGGCACCGCAACTAATGAAAAACTGTTTTTT. This translates into CSSSVLSPGTATNEKLFF. J is TRBJ1-4 and V is TRBV7-9; D uncertain. Germline V gene lookup returns CDR1 SEHNR and CDR2 FQNEAQ (reference sequence). This CDR3 has 18 residues.

This clone was detected only once. J is TRBJ2-7 and V is TRBV27, with 7 nucleotides matching TRBD2. The V gene end was trimmed by 6 bases and the J gene end by 0 bases; junction bases not matched to a gene: 5. Germline lookup yields CDR1 MNHEY and CDR2 SMNVEV (reference sequence). This CDR3 comprises 14 residues. In DNA, the CDR3 is TGTGCCAGCAGCCGGGGGGTCCTCTCCTACGAGCAGTACTTC. This translates into CASSRGVLSYEQYF.

Concerning this clone: The junction departs from the called germline gene at one end, perhaps through a read error. Other DNA variants within this sample encode the same CDR3. The rearrangement links TRBV27 to TRBJ2-7; 7 bases are shared with TRBD1. CDR3 length equals 15 residues. CDR1 MNHEY and CDR2 SMNVEV come from the germline V gene (reference sequence). The CDR3 reads CASSARGPGRSEQYF. As DNA, the CDR3 is TGCGCCAGCAGTGCAAGGGGGCCGGGGCGCTCCGAGCAGTACTTC.

The CDR3 region has the DNA TGCAGCGTTGTACCCGGGGGATCCTACGAGCAGTACTTC. Residues: CSVVPGGSYEQYF. The V and J genes are TRBV29-1 and TRBJ2-5, with D perhaps matching TRBD2 (6 bases). With the DNA end fitting TRBJ2-7 better, the J assignment may be wrong. The CDR3 sequence is 13 residues long. Germline V CDR1 and CDR2: SQVTM, ANQGSEA.

The chain is built from TRBV29-1 and TRBJ1-3; D not resolved. The germline gives CDR1 SQVTM, CDR2 ANQGSEA. V was cut by 0 bases and J by 3 bases, with 9 bases left in between. The CDR3 covers 14 residues. The CDR3 DNA sequence: TGCAGCGTTGAAGATCGGACTCTTGGAAACACCATATATTTT. Translation gives CSVEDRTLGNTIYF.

V usage is TRBV7-2 and J usage is TRBJ1-6; 7 nucleotides align to TRBD1. Germline CDR1 reads SGHTA; CDR2 reads FQGNSA. The CDR3 consists of 15 residues. V was clipped by 8 bases and J by 7 bases; unmatched bases: 11. The CDR3 DNA follows: TGTGCCAGCGGTTCCGGAAGGGGGCAAAATTCACCCCTCCACTTT. Its translation: CASGSGRGQNSPLHF.

The chain is built from TRBV4-1 and TRBJ1-4, with 9 nucleotides matching TRBD1. V lost 0 bases and J lost 8; bases outside the gene matches: 4. CDR3 size: 15 residues. Germline CDR1 MGHRA, CDR2 YSYEKL. The CDR3 spells CASSQEGTGREKLFF. The CDR3 bases are TGCGCCAGCAGCCAAGAAGGGACAGGGCGCGAAAAACTGTTTTTT.

This clone was seen just once. The chain employs TRBV19 and TRBJ2-3; 8 bases agree with TRBD1. The CDR3 has 16 residues. Looked up from germline, CDR1 is LNHDA and CDR2 is SQIVND (reference sequence). The junction had 7 bases not matched to a gene; V was cut back by 5 bases and J by 0 bases. Here the CDR3 DNA reads TGTGCCAGTAGTCTGGGACAGGTCGTTAGCACAGATACGCAGTATTTT. It encodes CASSLGQVVSTDTQYF.

This clone came up a few times. CDR3 sequence: CASSILLSGEQYF. Written as DNA, the CDR3 is TGTGCCAGTAGTATTCTTCTCAGCGGCGAGCAGTACTTC. This chain connects TRBV19 to TRBJ2-7; weak D call: TRBD2 (5 bases). From germline, CDR1 is LNHDA and CDR2 SQIVND (reference sequence). With 3 bases removed from V and 6 bases from J, the gap between germline ends came to 12 bases. This CDR3 is built from 13 residues.

This clone has just a few counts. The chain couples TRBV6-6 to TRBJ2-7; 7 bases align to TRBD1. The CDR3 runs to 13 residues. Germline loops: CDR1 MNHNY, CDR2 SVGAGI (reference sequence). The junction had 10 bases not matched to a gene; V was cut back by 11 bases and J by 3 bases. The CDR3 here is CAGSSTGLYEQYF. The CDR3 DNA sequence: TGTGCCGGATCCTCGACAGGGCTCTACGAGCAGTACTTC.

The chain has TRBV5-4 and TRBJ2-7; 12 nucleotides match TRBD1. Germline CDR1 is SGHNT and CDR2 is YYREEE (reference sequence). The CDR3 extends over 15 amino acids. Trimming took 0 bases from V and 5 from J; bases not matched to a gene: 3. CDR3 nucleotides: TGTGCCAGCAGCTTGGTGGGACAGGGGGCGAACGAGCAGTACTTC. Translating it yields CASSLVGQGANEQYF.

By frequency in the sample, this clone is medium-sized (0.01 to 0.1%). The CDR3 region is CASSVLGLEAFF. CDR3 bases: TGTGCCAGCAGTGTTTTGGGACTCGAAGCTTTCTTT. The chain links TRBV6-1 to TRBJ1-1; maybe TRBD1 (5 bases). The CDR3 extends over 12 amino acids. V gave up 4 bases and J gave up 8 bases, with 11 bases separating them. From germline, CDR1 is MNHNS and CDR2 SASEGT.

Only a few counts were recorded for this clone. The gene calls are TRBV27 and TRBJ1-1, with D unclear. Trimming stripped 8 bases from V and 4 bases from J, with 20 bases between. The CDR3 runs to 15 residues. Germline assignment: CDR1 MNHEY and CDR2 SMNVEV (reference sequence). CDR3 sequence (DNA): TGTGCCAGCGGATTACGCACAGTGCCCTCCACTGAAGCTTTCTTT. Protein: CASGLRTVPSTEAFF.

The chain recombines TRBV5-6 with TRBJ2-1; 8 nucleotides align to TRBD1. CDR1 SGHDT and CDR2 YYEEEE come from the germline V gene. V trimming: 1 base; J trimming: 3 bases; junction bases outside the gene matches: 6. This CDR3 spans 16 amino acids. CDR3 amino acids: CASSLFFGTGYNEQFF. The CDR3 region has the DNA TGTGCCAGCAGCTTGTTTTTCGGGACAGGCTACAATGAGCAGTTCTTC.

This clone turned up a few times. V gene TRBV5-1 combines with J gene TRBJ2-5, with TRBD2 matching 10 bases. The CDR3 consists of 15 residues. Per germline, CDR1 SGHRS and CDR2 YFSETQ. The V segment lost 6 bases and the J segment 5 bases; nucleotides outside the gene matches: 10. Written as DNA, the CDR3 is TGCGCCAGCACGCCCACTAGCGGGGAATCGGAGACCCAGTACTTC. This gives the protein CASTPTSGESETQYF.

This chain uses TRBV12-5 with TRBJ2-3, with 12 bases lining up with TRBD2. Germline V gene data show CDR1 as LGHNT and CDR2 as FRNRAP. The J segment lost 3 bases and the V segment lost 6 bases, leaving 7 bases of the junction unmatched. The CDR3 covers 16 residues. The CDR3 here is CASGPGLAGRTDTQYF. The CDR3 DNA is TGTGCTAGTGGCCCCGGACTAGCGGGGAGGACAGATACGCAGTATTTT.